Sequencing of this T cell receptor beta chain was carried out in a study of blood T cells in healthy people across ages. The sample holds a few counts of this clonotype. A second about 6 to 12 cycle PCR used barcoded and J-beta primers. A single record per CDR3 protein comes from TCRdb applying MiXCR to the 5' RACE reads. The data show about 1 million distinct CDR3 sequences, less than 25% seen once. The CDR3 consists of 18 residues. Germline lookup yields CDR1 PRHDT and CDR2 FYEKMQ (reference sequence). Trimming removed 2 bases at V and 4 bases at J, with 20 bases between. These data were also filed under a second study, of T cells of mothers and their children.

This rearrangement joins TRBV13 to TRBJ1-4; D may be TRBD1 (5 bases). The TCR comes from a girl aged 2 to 9 in good health. Material: blood. The CDR3 sequence: CASSLPAGPGLRNEKLFF. The CDR3 region has the DNA TGTGCCAGCAGCTTACCCGCGGGACCTGGACTGCGTAATGAAAAACTGTTTTTT.